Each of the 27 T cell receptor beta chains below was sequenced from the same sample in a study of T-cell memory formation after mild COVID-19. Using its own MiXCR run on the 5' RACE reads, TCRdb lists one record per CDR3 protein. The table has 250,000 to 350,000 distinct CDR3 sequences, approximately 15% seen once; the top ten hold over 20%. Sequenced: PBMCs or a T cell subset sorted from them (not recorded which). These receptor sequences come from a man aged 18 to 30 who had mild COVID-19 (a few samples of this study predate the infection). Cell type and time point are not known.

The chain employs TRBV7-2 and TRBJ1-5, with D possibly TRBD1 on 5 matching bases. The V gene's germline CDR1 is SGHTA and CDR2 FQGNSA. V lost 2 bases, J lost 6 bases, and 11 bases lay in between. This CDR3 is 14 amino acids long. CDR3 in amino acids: CASSLLIGGQPQHF. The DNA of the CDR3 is TGTGCCAGCAGCTTATTAATCGGGGGTCAGCCCCAGCATTTT.

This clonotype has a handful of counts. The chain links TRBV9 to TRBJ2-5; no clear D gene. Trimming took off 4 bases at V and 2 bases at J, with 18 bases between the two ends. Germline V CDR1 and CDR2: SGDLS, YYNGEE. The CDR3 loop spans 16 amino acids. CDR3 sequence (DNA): TGTGCCAGCAGCCCGAGTAAGCAAAACCCACAAGAGACCCAGTACTTC. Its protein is CASSPSKQNPQETQYF.

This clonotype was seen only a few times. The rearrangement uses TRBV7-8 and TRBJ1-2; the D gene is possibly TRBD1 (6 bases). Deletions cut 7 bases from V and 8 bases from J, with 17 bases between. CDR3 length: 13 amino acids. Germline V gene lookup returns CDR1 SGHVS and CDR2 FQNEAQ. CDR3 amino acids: CASTHPGTSGYTF. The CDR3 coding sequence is TGTGCCAGCACACATCCCGGGACAAGCGGCTACACCTTC.

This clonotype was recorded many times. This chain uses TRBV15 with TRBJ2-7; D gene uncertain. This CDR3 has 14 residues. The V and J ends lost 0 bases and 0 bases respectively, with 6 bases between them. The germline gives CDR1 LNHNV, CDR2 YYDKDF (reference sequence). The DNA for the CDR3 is TGTGCCACCAGCAGAGATGCTTTCTCCTACGAGCAGTACTTC. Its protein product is CATSRDAFSYEQYF.

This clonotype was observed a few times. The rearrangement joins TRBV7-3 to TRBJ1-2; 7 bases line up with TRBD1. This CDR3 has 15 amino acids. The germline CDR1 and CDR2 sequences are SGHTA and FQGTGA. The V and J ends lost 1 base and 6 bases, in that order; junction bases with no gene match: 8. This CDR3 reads CASSLMGQQIDGYTF. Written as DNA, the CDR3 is TGTGCCAGCAGCTTAATGGGACAGCAAATTGATGGCTACACCTTC.

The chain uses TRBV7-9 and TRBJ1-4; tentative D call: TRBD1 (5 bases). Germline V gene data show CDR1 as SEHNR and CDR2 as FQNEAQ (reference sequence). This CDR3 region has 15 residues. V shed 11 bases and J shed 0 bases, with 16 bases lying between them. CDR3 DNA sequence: TGTGCCTTTTCCCCCCGGGGGGCAACTAATGAAAAACTGTTTTTT. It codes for CAFSPRGATNEKLFF. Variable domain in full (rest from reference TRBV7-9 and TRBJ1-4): DTGVSQNPRHKITKRGQNVTFRCDPISEHNRLYWYRQTLGQGPEFLTYFQNEAQLEKSRLLSDRFSAERPKGSFSTLEIQRTEQGDSAMYLCAFSPRGATNEKLFFGSGTQLSVL.

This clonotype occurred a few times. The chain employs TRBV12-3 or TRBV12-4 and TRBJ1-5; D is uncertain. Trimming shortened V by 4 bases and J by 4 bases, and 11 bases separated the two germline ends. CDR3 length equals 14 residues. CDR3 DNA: TGTGCCAGCAGTTCCTCGGTCCTTAATCAGCCCCAGCATTTT. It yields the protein CASSSSVLNQPQHF.

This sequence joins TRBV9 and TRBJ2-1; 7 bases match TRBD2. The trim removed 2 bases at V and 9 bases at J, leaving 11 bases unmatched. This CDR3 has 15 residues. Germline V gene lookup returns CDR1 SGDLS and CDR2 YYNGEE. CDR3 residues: CASSVEERGSSEQFF. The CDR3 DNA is TGTGCCAGCAGCGTGGAGGAGCGGGGTTCTAGTGAGCAGTTCTTC.

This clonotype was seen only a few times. The chain's CDR3 is CASSPNWGTVDGYTF. CDR3 nucleotides: TGTGCCAGCAGCCCAAACTGGGGGACAGTTGATGGCTACACCTTC. The J gene is TRBJ1-2, the V gene TRBV3-1, with TRBD1 matching over 7 bases. The CDR3 spans 15 residues. Germline trimming cut 4 bases from V and 6 bases from J; bases unmatched to any gene: 11. Germline CDR1 and CDR2: LGHDT and YNNKEL (reference sequence).

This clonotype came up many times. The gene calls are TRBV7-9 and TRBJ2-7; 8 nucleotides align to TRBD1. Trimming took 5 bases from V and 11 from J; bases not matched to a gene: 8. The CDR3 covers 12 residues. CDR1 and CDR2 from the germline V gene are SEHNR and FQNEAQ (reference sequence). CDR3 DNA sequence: TGTGCCAGCAGCGCCGGGACAGGCGACAAGTACGTC. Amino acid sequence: CASSAGTGDKYV.

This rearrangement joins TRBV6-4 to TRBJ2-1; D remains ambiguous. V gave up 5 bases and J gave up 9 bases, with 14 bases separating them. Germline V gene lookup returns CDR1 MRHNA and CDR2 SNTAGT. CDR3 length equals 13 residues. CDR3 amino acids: CASSPSLIGEQFF. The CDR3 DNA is TGTGCCAGCAGTCCCTCCTTAATTGGTGAGCAGTTCTTC.

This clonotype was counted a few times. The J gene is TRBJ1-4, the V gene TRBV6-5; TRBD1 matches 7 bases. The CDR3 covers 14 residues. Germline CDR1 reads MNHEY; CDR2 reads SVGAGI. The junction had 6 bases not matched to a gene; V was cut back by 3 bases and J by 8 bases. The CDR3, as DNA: TGTGCCAGCAGTTATCGACAGGGTACCGAAAAACTGTTTTTT. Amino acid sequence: CASSYRQGTEKLFF.

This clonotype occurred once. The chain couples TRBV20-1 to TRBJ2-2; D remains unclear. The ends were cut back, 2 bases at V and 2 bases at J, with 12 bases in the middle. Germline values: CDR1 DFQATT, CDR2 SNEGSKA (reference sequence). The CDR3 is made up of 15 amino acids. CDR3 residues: CSARLGGPNTGELFF. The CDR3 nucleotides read TGCAGTGCTAGACTGGGCGGACCAAACACCGGGGAGCTGTTTTTT.

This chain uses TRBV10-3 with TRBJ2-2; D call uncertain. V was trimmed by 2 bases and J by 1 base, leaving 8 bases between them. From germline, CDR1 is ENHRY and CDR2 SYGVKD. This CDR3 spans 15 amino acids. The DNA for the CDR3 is TGTGCCATCAGTGAGCCAAGGAAGAACACCGGGGAGCTGTTTTTT. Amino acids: CAISEPRKNTGELFF.

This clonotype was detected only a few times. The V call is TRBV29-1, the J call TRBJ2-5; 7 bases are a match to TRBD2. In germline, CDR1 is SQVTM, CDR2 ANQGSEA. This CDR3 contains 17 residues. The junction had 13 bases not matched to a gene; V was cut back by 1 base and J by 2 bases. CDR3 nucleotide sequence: TGCAGCGTTGAAGCTTCAGGACTAGGCTTTATACAAGAGACCCAGTACTTC. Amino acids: CSVEASGLGFIQETQYF.

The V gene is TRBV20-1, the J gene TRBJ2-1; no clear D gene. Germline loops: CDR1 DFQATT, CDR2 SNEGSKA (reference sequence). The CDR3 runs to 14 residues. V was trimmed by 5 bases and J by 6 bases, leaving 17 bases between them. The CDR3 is CSAPLAMGLNEQFF. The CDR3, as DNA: TGCAGTGCTCCCCTGGCAATGGGCCTCAATGAGCAGTTCTTC.

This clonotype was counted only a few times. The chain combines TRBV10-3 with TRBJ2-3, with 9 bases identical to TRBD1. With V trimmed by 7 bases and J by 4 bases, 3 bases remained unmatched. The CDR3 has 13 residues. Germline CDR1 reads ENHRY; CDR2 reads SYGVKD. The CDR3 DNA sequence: TGTGCCATCAAAGGGACAGGGCCAGATACGCAGTATTTT. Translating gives CAIKGTGPDTQYF.

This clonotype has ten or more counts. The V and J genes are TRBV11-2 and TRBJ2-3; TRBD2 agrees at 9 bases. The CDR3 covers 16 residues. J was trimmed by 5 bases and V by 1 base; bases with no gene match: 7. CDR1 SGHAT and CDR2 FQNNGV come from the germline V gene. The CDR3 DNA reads TGTGCCAGCAGCTTAGCAAGCGGGGGGTATGAAGATACGCAGTATTTT. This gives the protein CASSLASGGYEDTQYF. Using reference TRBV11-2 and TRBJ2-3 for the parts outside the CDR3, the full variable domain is EAGVAQSPRYKIIEKRQSVAFWCNPISGHATLYWYQQILGQGPKLLIQFQNNGVVDDSQLPKDRFSAERLKGVDSTLKIQPAKLEDSAVYLCASSLASGGYEDTQYFGPGTRLTVL.

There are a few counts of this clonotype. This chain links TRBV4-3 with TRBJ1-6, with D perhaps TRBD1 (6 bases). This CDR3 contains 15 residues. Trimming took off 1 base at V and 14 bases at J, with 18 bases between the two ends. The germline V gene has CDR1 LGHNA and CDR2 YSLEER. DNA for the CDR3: TGCGCCAGCAGCCAAGCCGGACAGCCTCCAGGGGCCCTCCACTTT. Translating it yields CASSQAGQPPGALHF.

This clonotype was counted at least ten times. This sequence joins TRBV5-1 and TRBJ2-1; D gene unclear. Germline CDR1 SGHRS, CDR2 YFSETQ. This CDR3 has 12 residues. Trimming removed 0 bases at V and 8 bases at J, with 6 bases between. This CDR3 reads CASSLVRYEQFF. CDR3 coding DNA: TGCGCCAGCAGCTTGGTACGTTATGAGCAGTTCTTC.

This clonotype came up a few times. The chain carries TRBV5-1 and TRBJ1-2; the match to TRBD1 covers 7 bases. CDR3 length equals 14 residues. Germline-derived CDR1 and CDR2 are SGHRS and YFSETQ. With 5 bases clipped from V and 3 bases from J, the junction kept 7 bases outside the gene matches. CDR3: CASRPRQGDYGYTF. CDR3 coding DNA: TGCGCCAGCAGACCCCGGCAGGGGGACTATGGCTACACCTTC.

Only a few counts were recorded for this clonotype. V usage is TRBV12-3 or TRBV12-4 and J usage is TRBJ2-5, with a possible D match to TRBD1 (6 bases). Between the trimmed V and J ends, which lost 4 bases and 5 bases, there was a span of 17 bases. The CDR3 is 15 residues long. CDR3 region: CASSWGPTGWETQYF. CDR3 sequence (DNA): TGTGCCAGCAGTTGGGGACCCACAGGGTGGGAGACCCAGTACTTC.

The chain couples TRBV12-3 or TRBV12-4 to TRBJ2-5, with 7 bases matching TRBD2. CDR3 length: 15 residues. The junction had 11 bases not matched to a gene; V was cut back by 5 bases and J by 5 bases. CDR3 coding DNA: TGTGCCAGCAGTCCCCGGCGGAGCGGGGATGAGACCCAGTACTTC. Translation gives CASSPRRSGDETQYF.

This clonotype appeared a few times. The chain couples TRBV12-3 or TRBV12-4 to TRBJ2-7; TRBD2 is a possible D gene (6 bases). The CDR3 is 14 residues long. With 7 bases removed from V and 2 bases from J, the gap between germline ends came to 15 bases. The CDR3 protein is CASNYGGVAYEQYF. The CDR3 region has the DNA TGTGCCAGCAACTACGGCGGGGTCGCCTACGAGCAGTACTTC.

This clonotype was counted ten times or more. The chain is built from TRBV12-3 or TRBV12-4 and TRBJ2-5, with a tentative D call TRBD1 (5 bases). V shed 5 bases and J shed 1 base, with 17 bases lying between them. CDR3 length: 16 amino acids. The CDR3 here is CASSPVSGAAQETQYF. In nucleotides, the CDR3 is TGTGCCAGCAGTCCTGTTAGTGGGGCGGCCCAAGAGACCCAGTACTTC.

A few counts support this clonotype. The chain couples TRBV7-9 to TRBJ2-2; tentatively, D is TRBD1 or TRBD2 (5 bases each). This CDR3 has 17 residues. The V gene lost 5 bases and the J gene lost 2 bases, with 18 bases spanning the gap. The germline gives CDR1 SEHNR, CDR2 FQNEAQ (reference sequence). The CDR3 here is CASSGKQVPGNTGELFF. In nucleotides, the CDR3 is TGTGCCAGCAGCGGCAAACAGGTCCCGGGAAACACCGGGGAGCTGTTTTTT.

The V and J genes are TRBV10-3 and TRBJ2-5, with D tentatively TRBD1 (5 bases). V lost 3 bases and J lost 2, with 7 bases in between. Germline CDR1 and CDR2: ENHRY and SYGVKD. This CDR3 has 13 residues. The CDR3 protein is CAISDRDQETQYF. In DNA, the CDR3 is TGTGCCATCAGTGACAGGGATCAAGAGACCCAGTACTTC.